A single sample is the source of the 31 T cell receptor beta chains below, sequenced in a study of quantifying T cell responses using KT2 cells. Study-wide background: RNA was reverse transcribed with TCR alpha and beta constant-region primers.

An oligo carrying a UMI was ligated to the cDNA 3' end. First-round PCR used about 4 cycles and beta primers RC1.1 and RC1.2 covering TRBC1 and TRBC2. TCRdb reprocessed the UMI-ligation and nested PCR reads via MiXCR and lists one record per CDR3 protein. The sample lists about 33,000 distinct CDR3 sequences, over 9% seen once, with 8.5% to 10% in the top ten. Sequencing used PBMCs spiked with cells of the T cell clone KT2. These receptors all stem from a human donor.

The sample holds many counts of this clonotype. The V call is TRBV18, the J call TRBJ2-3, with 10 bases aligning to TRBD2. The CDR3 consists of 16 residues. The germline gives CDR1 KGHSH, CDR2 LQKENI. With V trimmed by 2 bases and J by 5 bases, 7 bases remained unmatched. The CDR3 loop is CASSPSGLAAKDTQYF. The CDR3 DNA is TGTGCCAGCTCACCATCCGGACTAGCGGCTAAAGATACGCAGTATTTT.

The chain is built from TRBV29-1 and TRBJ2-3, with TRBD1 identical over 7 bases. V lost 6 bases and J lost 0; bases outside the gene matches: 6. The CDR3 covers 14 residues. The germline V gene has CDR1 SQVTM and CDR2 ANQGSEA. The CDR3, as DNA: TGCAGCGTCCATACAGGGGTTAGCACAGATACGCAGTATTTT. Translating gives CSVHTGVSTDTQYF.

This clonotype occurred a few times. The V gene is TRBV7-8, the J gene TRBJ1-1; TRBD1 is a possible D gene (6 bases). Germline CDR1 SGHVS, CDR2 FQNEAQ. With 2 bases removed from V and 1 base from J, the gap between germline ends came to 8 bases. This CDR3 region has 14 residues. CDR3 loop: CASSLPGENTEAFF. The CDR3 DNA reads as TGTGCCAGCAGCTTACCAGGGGAGAACACTGAAGCTTTCTTT.

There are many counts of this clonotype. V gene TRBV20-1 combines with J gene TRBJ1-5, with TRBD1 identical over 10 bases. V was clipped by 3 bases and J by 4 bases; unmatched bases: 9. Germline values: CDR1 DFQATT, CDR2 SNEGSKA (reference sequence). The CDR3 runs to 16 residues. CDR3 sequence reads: CSASAGQGMGNQPQHF. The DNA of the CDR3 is TGCAGTGCTAGTGCGGGACAGGGGATGGGAAATCAGCCCCAGCATTTT.

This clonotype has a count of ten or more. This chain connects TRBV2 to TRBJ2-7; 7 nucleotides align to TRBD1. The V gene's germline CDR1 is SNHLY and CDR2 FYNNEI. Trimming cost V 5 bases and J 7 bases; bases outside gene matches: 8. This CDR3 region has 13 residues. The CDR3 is CASSQDRMGEQYF. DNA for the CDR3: TGTGCCAGCAGTCAGGACAGGATGGGGGAGCAGTACTTC.

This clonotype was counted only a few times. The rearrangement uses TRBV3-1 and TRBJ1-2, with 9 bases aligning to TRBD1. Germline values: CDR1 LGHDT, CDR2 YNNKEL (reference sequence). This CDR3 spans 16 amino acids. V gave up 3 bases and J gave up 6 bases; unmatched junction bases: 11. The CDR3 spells CASSHATGGLSNGYTF. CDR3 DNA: TGTGCCAGCAGCCACGCTACAGGGGGCCTTTCCAATGGCTACACCTTC.

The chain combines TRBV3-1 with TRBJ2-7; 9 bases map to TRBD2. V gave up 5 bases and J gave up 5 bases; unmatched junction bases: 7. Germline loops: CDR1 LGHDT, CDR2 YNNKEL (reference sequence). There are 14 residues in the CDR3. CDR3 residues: CASSYSGSGDEQYF. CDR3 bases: TGTGCCAGCAGCTATAGCGGGAGCGGGGACGAGCAGTACTTC.

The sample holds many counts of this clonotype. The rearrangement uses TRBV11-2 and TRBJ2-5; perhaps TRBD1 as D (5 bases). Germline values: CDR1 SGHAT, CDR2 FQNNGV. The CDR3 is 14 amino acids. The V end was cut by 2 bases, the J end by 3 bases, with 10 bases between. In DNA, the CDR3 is TGTGCCAGCAGCTTAAGACAGACAGAAGAGACCCAGTACTTC. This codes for CASSLRQTEETQYF.

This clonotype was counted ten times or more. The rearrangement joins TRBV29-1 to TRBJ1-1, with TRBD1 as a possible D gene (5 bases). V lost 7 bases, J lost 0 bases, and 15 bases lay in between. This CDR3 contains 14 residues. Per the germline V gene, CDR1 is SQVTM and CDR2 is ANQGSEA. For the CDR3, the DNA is TGCAGCGCCCCCCGGGGAGGGGTGAACACTGAAGCTTTCTTT. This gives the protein CSAPRGGVNTEAFF.

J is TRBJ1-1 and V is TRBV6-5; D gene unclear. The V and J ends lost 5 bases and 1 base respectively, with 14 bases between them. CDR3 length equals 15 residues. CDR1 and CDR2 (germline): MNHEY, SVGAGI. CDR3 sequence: CASSELQRSNTEAFF. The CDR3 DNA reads TGTGCCAGCAGTGAGTTACAGAGGTCGAACACTGAAGCTTTCTTT.

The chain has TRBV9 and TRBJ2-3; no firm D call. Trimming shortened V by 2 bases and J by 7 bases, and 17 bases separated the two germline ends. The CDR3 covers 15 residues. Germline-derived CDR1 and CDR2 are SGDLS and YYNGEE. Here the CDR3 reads CASSVTQERLNTQYF. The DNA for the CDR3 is TGTGCCAGCAGCGTGACGCAGGAACGCTTGAATACGCAGTATTTT.

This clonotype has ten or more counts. CDR3 coding DNA: TGTGCCACCAGTGATCCAGACAGCACAGATACGCAGTATTTT. It encodes CATSDPDSTDTQYF. This sequence joins TRBV24-1 and TRBJ2-3; no reliable D call. Trimming stripped 3 bases from V and 0 bases from J, with 6 bases between. This CDR3 spans 14 amino acids. The V gene's germline CDR1 is KGHDR and CDR2 SFDVKD.

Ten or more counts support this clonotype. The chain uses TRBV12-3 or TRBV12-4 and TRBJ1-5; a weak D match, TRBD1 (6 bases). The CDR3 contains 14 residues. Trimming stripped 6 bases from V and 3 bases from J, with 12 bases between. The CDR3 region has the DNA TGTGCCAGCAGGACGACAGGATTCAATCAGCCCCAGCATTTT. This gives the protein CASRTTGFNQPQHF.

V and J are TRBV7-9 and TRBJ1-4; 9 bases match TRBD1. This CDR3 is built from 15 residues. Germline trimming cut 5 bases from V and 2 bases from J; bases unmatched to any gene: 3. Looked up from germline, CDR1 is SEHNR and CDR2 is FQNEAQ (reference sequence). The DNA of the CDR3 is TGTGCCAGCAGCGGGACAGGGACTACTAATGAAAAACTGTTTTTT. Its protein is CASSGTGTTNEKLFF.

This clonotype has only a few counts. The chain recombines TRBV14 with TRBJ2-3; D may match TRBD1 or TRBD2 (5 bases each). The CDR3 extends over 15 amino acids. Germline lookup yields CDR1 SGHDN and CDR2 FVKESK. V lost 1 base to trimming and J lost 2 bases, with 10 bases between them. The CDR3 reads CASSQGGAATDTQYF. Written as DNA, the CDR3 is TGTGCCAGCAGCCAAGGAGGGGCCGCCACAGATACGCAGTATTTT. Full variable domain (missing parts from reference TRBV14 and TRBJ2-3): EAGVTQFPSHSVIEKGQTVTLRCDPISGHDNLYWYRRVMGKEIKFLLHFVKESKQDESGMPNNRFLAERTGGTYSTLKVQPAELEDSGVYFCASSQGGAATDTQYFGPGTRLTVL.

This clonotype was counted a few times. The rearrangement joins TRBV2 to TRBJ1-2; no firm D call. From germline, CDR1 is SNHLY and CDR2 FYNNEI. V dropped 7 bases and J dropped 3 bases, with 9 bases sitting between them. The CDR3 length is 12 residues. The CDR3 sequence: CASTGNDYGYTF. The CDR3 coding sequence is TGTGCCAGCACGGGGAACGACTATGGCTACACCTTC.

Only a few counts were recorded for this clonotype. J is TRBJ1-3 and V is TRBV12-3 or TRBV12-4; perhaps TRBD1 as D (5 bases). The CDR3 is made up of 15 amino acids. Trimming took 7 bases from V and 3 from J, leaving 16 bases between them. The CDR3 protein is CASTRRGFSGNTIYF. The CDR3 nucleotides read TGTGCCAGCACCAGAAGGGGTTTCAGTGGAAACACCATATATTTT.

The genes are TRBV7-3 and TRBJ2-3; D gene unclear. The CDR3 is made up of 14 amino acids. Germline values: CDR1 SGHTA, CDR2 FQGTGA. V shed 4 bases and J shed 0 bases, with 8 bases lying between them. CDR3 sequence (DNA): TGTGCCAGCAGCTATGACCGTAGCACAGATACGCAGTATTTT. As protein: CASSYDRSTDTQYF.

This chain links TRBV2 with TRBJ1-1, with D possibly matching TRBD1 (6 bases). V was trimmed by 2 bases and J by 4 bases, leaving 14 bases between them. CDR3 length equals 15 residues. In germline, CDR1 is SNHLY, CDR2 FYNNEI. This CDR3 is CASSENRIQGTEAFF. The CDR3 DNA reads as TGTGCCAGCAGTGAAAACCGCATACAGGGCACTGAAGCTTTCTTT.

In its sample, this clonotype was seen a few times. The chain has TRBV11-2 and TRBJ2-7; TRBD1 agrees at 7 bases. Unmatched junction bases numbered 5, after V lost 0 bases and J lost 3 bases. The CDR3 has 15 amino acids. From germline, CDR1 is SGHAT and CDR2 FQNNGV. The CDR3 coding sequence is TGTGCCAGCAGCTTAGATTTGCACAGGGGCTACGAGCAGTACTTC. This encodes CASSLDLHRGYEQYF.

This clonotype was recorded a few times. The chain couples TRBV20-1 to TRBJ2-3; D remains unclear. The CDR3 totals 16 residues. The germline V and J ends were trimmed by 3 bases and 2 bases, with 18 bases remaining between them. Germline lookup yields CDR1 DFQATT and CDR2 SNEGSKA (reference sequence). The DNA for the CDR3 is TGCAGTGCTAGCCTCCTAGGTCCTCCGAACACAGATACGCAGTATTTT. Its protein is CSASLLGPPNTDTQYF.

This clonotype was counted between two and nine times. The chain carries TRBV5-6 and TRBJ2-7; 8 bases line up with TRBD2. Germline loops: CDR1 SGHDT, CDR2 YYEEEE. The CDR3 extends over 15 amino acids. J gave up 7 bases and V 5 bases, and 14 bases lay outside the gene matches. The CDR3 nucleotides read TGTGCCAGCAGGGGGTACGCGGGGGGACGAGGAGAGCAGTACTTC. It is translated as CASRGYAGGRGEQYF.

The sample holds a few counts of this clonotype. CDR3 nucleotides: TGCAGCGTCGATGAACCAGGGACTAAGTTCTTC. This codes for CSVDEPGTKFF. The chain couples TRBV29-1 to TRBJ2-1; TRBD2 agrees at 7 bases. The trim removed 6 bases at V and 14 bases at J, leaving 10 bases unmatched. Germline assignment: CDR1 SQVTM and CDR2 ANQGSEA. This CDR3 has 11 amino acids.

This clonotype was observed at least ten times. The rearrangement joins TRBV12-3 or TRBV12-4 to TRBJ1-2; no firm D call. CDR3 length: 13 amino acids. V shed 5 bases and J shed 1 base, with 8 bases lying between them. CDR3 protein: CASSQGINYGYTF. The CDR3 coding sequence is TGTGCCAGCAGTCAAGGGATTAACTATGGCTACACCTTC.

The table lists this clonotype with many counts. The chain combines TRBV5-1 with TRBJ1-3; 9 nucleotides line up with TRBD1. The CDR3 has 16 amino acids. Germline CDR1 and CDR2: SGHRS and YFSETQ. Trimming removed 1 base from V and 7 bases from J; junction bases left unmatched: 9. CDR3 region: CASSLNGQGSGNTIYF. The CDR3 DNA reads TGCGCCAGCAGCTTGAATGGACAGGGGAGTGGGAACACCATATATTTT.

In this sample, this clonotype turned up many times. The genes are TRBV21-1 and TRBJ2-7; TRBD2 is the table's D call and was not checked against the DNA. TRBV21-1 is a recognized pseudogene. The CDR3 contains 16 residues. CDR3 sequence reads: CASSKAPSGPLNEQYF. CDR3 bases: TGTGCCAGCAGCAAAGCGCCCAGCGGGCCCCTCAATGAGCAGTACTTC.

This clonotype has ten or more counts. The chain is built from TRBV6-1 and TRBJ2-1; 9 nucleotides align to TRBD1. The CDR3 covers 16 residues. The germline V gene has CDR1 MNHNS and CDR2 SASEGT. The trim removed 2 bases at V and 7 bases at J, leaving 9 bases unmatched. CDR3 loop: CASSESLGQGTNEQFF. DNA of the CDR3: TGTGCCAGCAGTGAATCTTTGGGACAGGGCACAAATGAGCAGTTCTTC.

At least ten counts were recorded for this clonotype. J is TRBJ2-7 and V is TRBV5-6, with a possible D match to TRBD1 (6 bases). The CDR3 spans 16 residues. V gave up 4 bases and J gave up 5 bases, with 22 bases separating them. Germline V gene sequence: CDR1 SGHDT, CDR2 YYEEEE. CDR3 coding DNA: TGTGCCAGCAGCACGAACAGGGTTCACTTTTTTAACGAGCAGTACTTC. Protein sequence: CASSTNRVHFFNEQYF.

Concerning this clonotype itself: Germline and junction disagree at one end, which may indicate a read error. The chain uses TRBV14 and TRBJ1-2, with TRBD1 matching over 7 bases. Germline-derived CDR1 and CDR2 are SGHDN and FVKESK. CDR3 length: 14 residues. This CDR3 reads CASSQVDRVRGYNF. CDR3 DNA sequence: TGTGCCAGCAGCCAAGTCGACAGGGTGCGAGGCTACAACTTC. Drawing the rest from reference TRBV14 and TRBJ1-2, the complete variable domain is EAGVTQFPSHSVIEKGQTVTLRCDPISGHDNLYWYRRVMGKEIKFLLHFVKESKQDESGMPNNRFLAERTGGTYSTLKVQPAELEDSGVYFCASSQVDRVRGYNFGSGTRLTVV.

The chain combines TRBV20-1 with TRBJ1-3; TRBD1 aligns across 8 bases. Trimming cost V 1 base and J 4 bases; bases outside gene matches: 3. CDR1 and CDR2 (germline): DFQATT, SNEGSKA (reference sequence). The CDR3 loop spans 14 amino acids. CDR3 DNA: TGCAGTGCTAGAGCGGACAGGGTCGGAAACACCATATATTTT. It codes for CSARADRVGNTIYF.

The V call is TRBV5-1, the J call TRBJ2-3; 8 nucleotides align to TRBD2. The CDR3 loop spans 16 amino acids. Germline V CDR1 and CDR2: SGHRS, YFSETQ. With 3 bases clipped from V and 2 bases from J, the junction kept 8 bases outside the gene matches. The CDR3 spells CASSSGWRGDTDTQYF. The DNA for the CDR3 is TGCGCCAGCAGCTCGGGGTGGCGGGGGGACACAGATACGCAGTATTTT.